A single sample is the source of the 19 T cell receptor beta chains below, sequenced in a study of blood T cells in healthy people across ages. Using a J-beta primer mix together with a sample-barcoded 5' primer, a second PCR was run for roughly 6 to 11 cycles. TCRdb re-derived calls from the 5' RACE reads in MiXCR, one entry per CDR3 protein. The sample shows roughly 700,000 distinct CDR3 sequences, approximately 49% of them seen only once. Specimen: blood. These receptors were taken from a woman aged 55-70 years in good health.

The chain has TRBV9 and TRBJ1-1; the D is unclear. The ends were cut back, 1 base at V and 0 bases at J, with 7 bases in the middle. There are 14 residues in the CDR3. The germline V gene encodes CDR1 SGDLS and CDR2 YYNGEE. The CDR3 region has the DNA TGTGCCAGCAGCGTATCAGCAGTGAACACTGAAGCTTTCTTT. Protein sequence: CASSVSAVNTEAFF.

This sequence joins TRBV5-6 and TRBJ2-4; D not certain. With 6 bases removed from V and 7 bases from J, the gap between germline ends came to 14 bases. The CDR3 is made up of 13 amino acids. Germline CDR1 reads SGHDT; CDR2 reads YYEEEE. CDR3 in DNA: TGTGCCAGCATTCTGCGGTTGGTCAACATTCAGTACTTC. This sequence encodes CASILRLVNIQYF.

This clonotype has a count of ten or more. The chain uses TRBV9 and TRBJ2-7; 10 bases fit TRBD2. The CDR3 spans 16 residues. Germline assignment: CDR1 SGDLS and CDR2 YYNGEE. The V gene end was trimmed by 2 bases and the J gene end by 5 bases; junction bases not matched to a gene: 10. CDR3 residues: CASSVGGLSGRNEQYF. CDR3 bases: TGTGCCAGCAGCGTGGGGGGACTTAGCGGGAGGAACGAGCAGTACTTC.

In its sample, this clonotype was seen a few times. The chain is built from TRBV21-1 and TRBJ2-4; the table's D call, TRBD1, has no DNA check behind it. TRBV21-1 is termed a pseudogene. The CDR3 contains 15 residues. The DNA of the CDR3 is TGTGCCAGCATTCCGGCCCCGGGAGCCAAAAACATTCAGTACTTC. Amino acid sequence: CASIPAPGAKNIQYF.

To note about this clonotype: With a much larger clone just one base away, this may be a read error. This sequence joins TRBV19 and TRBJ2-1, with D perhaps TRBD1 or TRBD2 (5 bases each). The CDR3 sequence is 13 residues long. CDR1 is LNHDA, CDR2 SQIVND, per germline (reference sequence). The CDR3 region has the DNA TGTGCCAGTAGTCCCCTCTCTAGAGGGGAGCGGTTCTTC. It is translated as CASSPLSRGERFF.

The genes are TRBV7-6 and TRBJ2-7; D remains ambiguous. CDR1 and CDR2 (germline): SGHVS, FNYEAQ. The CDR3 has 14 amino acids. Trimming shortened V by 4 bases and J by 0 bases, and 10 bases separated the two germline ends. CDR3 coding DNA: TGTGCCAGCAGCTCAGCAGAAAGCTCCTACGAGCAGTACTTC. This translates into CASSSAESSYEQYF.

The chain joins TRBV6-5 to TRBJ1-6; D unresolved. This CDR3 spans 16 amino acids. V gave up 2 bases and J gave up 5 bases, with 13 bases separating them. CDR1 is MNHEY, CDR2 SVGAGI, per germline. The chain's CDR3 is CASSYRGGVDNSPLHF. The CDR3 coding sequence is TGTGCCAGCAGTTACCGAGGAGGCGTCGATAATTCACCCCTCCACTTT.

This clonotype appeared a single time. This sequence joins TRBV12-3 or TRBV12-4 and TRBJ1-1; D remains ambiguous. The CDR3 contains 11 residues. Trimming cost V 7 bases and J 4 bases, with 7 bases left between them. The CDR3 loop reads CASIVSTEAFF. CDR3 sequence (DNA): TGTGCCAGCATTGTTAGCACTGAAGCTTTCTTT.

V usage is TRBV28 and J usage is TRBJ1-4, with D possibly being TRBD1 (6 bases). The CDR3 has 14 amino acids. CDR1 is MDHEN, CDR2 SYDVKM, per germline. Trimming took off 5 bases at V and 4 bases at J, with 11 bases between the two ends. This chain's CDR3 is CASSQDSHNEKLFF. The CDR3 coding sequence is TGTGCCAGCAGTCAGGACAGCCATAATGAAAAACTGTTTTTT.

In its sample, this clonotype was seen a few times. The V call is TRBV7-2, the J call TRBJ2-1, with unresolved D. Germline-derived CDR1 and CDR2 are SGHTA and FQGNSA. CDR3 length: 13 amino acids. V was pared by 2 bases and J by 8 bases, with 10 bases between. In nucleotides, the CDR3 is TGTGCCAGCAGCTTAAGGAGTGGGGATGAGCAGTTCTTC. As protein: CASSLRSGDEQFF.

This sequence joins TRBV9 and TRBJ2-1; D is undetermined. The V gene lost 7 bases and the J gene lost 4 bases, with 9 bases spanning the gap. Germline lookup yields CDR1 SGDLS and CDR2 YYNGEE. The CDR3 extends over 12 amino acids. This CDR3 reads CASSIGYNEQFF. CDR3 nucleotides: TGTGCCAGCTCCATAGGTTACAATGAGCAGTTCTTC.

In its sample, this clonotype was seen many times. The chain is built from TRBV28 and TRBJ1-2; weak D call: TRBD1 (5 bases). The CDR3 runs 13 residues. Germline loops: CDR1 MDHEN, CDR2 SYDVKM. The V gene lost 10 bases and the J gene lost 3 bases, with 15 bases spanning the gap. The CDR3 DNA is TGTGCCATTGGCGCGGGGGGTTACTATGGCTACACCTTC. It translates to CAIGAGGYYGYTF.

With regard to this clonotype: A read error may be the cause here, since a much bigger clone is one base away. V gene TRBV6-2 or TRBV6-3 combines with J gene TRBJ2-7; unclear D gene. This CDR3 comprises 11 residues. Germline CDR1 is MNHEY and CDR2 is SVGEGT. CDR3 nucleotide sequence: TGTGCCCGCAGTCCCCTCTACGAGCAGTACTTC. This codes for CARSPLYEQYF.

The chain uses TRBV6-2 or TRBV6-3 and TRBJ2-5, with TRBD2 matching 8 bases. CDR1 MNHEY and CDR2 SVGEGT come from the germline V gene. After removal of 6 bases from V and 11 bases from J, the junction contained 17 bases not matched to a gene. The CDR3 is 15 amino acids. For the CDR3, the DNA is TGTGCCAGCAGATTACCGGGACTAGTTTACAATGAGCAGTACTTC. Translated, it gives CASRLPGLVYNEQYF.

In its sample, this clonotype was seen once. The V call is TRBV7-2, the J call TRBJ2-1; D is undetermined. TRBJ2-7 explains the end of the DNA better; the J call may be wrong. This CDR3 is built from 16 residues. In germline, CDR1 is SGHTA, CDR2 FQGNSA. The DNA of the CDR3 is TGTGCCAGCAGCCCCCTGCCCACCCGCTCCTACAATGAGCAGTACTTC. Translating it yields CASSPLPTRSYNEQYF.

The J gene is TRBJ2-1, the V gene TRBV24-1, with D perhaps TRBD1 (9 bases). Matching the DNA end better, TRBJ2-7 makes the J call doubtful. Germline CDR1 is KGHDR and CDR2 is SFDVKD. The CDR3 is 22 residues long. CDR3 in amino acids: CATSGTGGAGTRAGDSYNEQYF. In DNA, the CDR3 is TGTGCCACCAGTGGAACAGGGGGCGCAGGGACTAGAGCTGGAGACTCCTACAATGAGCAGTACTTC.

This clonotype was recorded a few times. The chain has TRBV15 and TRBJ2-3; 11 nucleotides line up with TRBD2. This CDR3 is built from 13 residues. The germline CDR1 and CDR2 sequences are LNHNV and YYDKDF (reference sequence). Germline trimming cut 8 bases from V and 5 bases from J; bases unmatched to any gene: 3. The CDR3 spells CATELAGGDTQYF. The CDR3 DNA follows: TGTGCCACCGAGCTAGCGGGAGGAGATACGCAGTATTTT.

Concerning this clonotype: A much larger clonotype is one base distant, so this may be a read error. The chain couples TRBV6-2 or TRBV6-3 to TRBJ2-7; 8 nucleotides align to TRBD1. Unmatched junction bases numbered 11, after V lost 0 bases and J lost 1 base. Germline CDR1 and CDR2: MNHEY and SVGEGT. The CDR3 is made up of 18 amino acids. The CDR3 DNA is TGTGCCAGCAGTTACTCGGCAGGGGGCGGAATGATTTCCTACGAGCAGTACTTC. Protein product: CASSYSAGGGMISYEQYF.

The chain uses TRBV20-1 and TRBJ1-4; D uncertain. Trimming removed 6 bases at V and 8 bases at J, with 13 bases between. CDR3 length: 12 amino acids. Per the germline V gene, CDR1 is DFQATT and CDR2 is SNEGSKA (reference sequence). CDR3 DNA: TGCAGTGCCTTTGACCTTGCGGAAAAACTGTTTTTT. Translating it yields CSAFDLAEKLFF.